Included here is one T cell receptor beta chain sequence, with context. Its target is not known. V lost 0 bases, J lost 3 bases, and 5 bases stayed unmatched. The CDR3 consists of 16 residues. CDR1 and CDR2 from the germline V gene are SGDLS and YYNGEE. This entry comes from a study of cytomegalovirus exposure and HLA in healthy donors. It was with 60 Vbeta and 13 Jbeta primers that the PCR ran. Clones were read by immunoSEQ multiplex PCR, and TCRdb kept only the in-frame ones, dropping some. This sample yields over 200,000 clones, of which under 80% are seen a single time; 1.8% belongs to the top ten. Study-wide results and caveats: Roughly uniform sequencing depth across donors was assumed, possibly incorrectly. Association of a missense DCLRE1C variant with TCR beta V- and J-gene trimming was reported in a later analysis.

The receptor comes from a woman in her twenties or thirties in good health and CMV-seronegative. What was sequenced was PBMCs. The J gene is TRBJ2-2, the V gene TRBV9; TRBD2 aligns across 7 bases. CDR3 in amino acids: CASSVGTSVDTGELFF. CDR3 coding DNA: TGTGCCAGCAGCGTAGGTACTAGCGTTGACACCGGGGAGCTGTTTTTT.